This entry concerns a single T cell receptor beta chain. These data are taken from a study of shared clonotypes between healthy human individuals. As for the study in general: Three plates were used per donor for CD4 naive, three for CD4 memory, two for CD8 naive and one for CD8 memory.

Negatively enriched CD4+ T cells were divided by CD45RA into naive and memory. The data were produced by immunoSEQ multiplex PCR, yet TCRdb's version contains in-frame clones alone and is incomplete. The sample has approximately 530,000 clones; 95% to 97% are singletons. The sample consisted of naive CD4+ T cells sorted from blood. Regarding subset: CD45RA+ positively selected. This TCR was sampled from a woman aged 30 to 39 in good health.

The CDR3 DNA reads as TGTGCCAGCAGTAACCGGGGCCCAGTCACTGAAGCTTTCTTT. It encodes CASSNRGPVTEAFF. The chain couples TRBV6-5 to TRBJ1-1, with D tentatively TRBD1 (5 bases). Trimming pared 5 bases from V and 4 bases from J, leaving 14 bases between. The CDR3 loop spans 14 amino acids. Germline CDR1 and CDR2: MNHEY and SVGAGI.